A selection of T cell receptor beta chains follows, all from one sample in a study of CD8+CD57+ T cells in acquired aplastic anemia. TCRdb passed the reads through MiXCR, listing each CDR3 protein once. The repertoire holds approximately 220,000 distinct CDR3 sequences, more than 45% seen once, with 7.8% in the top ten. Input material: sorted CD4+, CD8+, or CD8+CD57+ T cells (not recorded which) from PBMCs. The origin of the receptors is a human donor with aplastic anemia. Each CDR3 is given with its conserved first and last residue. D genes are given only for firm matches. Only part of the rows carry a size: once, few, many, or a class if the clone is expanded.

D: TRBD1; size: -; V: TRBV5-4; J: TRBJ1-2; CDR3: CASSVPGQGAFNYGYTF; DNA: TGTGCCAGCAGCGTACCGGGACAGGGGGCCTTTAACTATGGCTACACCTTC
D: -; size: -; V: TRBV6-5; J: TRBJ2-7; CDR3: CASSEVSQQSYEQCF; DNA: TGTGCCAGCAGTGAAGTTTCACAGCAATCCTACGAGCAGTGCTTC
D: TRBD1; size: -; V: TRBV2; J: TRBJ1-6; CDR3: CASSLRETGGNSPLHF; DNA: TGTGCCAGCAGTCTGCGAGAGACAGGGGGTAATTCACCCCTCCACTTT
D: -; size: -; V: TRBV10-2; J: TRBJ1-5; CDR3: CASSEGGNQPQHF; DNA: TGCGCCAGCAGTGAAGGCGGAAATCAGCCCCAGCATTTT
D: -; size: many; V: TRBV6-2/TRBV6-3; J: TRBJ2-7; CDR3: CASSQRGRHEQYF; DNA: TGTGCCAGCAGCCAACGTGGGAGGCACGAGCAGTACTTC
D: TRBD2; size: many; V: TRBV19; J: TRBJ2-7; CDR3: CASSRGTSGSTEQYF; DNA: TGTGCCAGTAGCCGAGGGACTAGCGGGAGTACAGAGCAGTACTTC
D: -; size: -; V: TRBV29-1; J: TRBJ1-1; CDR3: CSGQPVPLAEAFF; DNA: TGCAGCGGTCAACCGGTACCCCTCGCTGAAGCTTTCTTT
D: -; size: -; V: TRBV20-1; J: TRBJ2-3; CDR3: CSAREEGTQYF; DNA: TGCAGTGCTAGAGAAGAGGGTACGCAGTATTTT
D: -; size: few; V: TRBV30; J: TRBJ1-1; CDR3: CAWSPMTEAFF; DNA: TGTGCCTGGAGTCCTATGACTGAAGCTTTCTTT
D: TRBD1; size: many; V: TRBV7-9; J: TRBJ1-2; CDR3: CASSLGDSDYTF; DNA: TGTGCCAGCAGCTTAGGGGACAGCGACTACACCTTC
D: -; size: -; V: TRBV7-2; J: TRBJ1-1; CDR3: CASSFSALNTEAFF; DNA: TGTGCCAGCAGCTTTTCTGCGCTGAACACTGAAGCTTTCTTT
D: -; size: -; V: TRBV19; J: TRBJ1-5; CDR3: CASSLTVSNQPQHF; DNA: TGTGCCAGTAGTTTAACAGTTAGCAATCAGCCCCAGCATTTT
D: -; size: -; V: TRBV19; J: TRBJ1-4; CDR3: CASMHWPDEKLFF; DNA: TGTGCCAGCATGCACTGGCCCGATGAAAAACTGTTTTTT
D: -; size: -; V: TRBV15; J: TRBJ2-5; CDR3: CATSRDRIGTVLKYF; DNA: TGTGCCACCAGCAGAGATAGGATCGGAACAGTCCTGAAGTACTTC
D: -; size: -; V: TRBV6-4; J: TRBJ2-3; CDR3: CASRDFPTDSTDTQYF; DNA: TGTGCCAGCAGAGACTTCCCGACAGACAGCACAGATACGCAGTATTTT
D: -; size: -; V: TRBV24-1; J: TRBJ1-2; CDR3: CATSDSLTVNYGYTF; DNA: TGTGCCACCAGTGATTCTTTGACAGTTAACTATGGCTACACCTTC
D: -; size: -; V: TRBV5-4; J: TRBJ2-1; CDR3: CASSWDSGGDEQFF; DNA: TGTGCCAGCAGCTGGGACAGCGGGGGAGATGAGCAGTTCTTC
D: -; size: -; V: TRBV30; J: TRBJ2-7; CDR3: CAWQGGTNEQYF; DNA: TGTGCCTGGCAGGGGGGCACAAACGAGCAGTACTTC
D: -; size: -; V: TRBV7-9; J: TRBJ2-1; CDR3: CASSLHPRAGNIYNEQFF; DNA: TGTGCCAGCAGCTTACACCCGAGAGCGGGTAATATTTACAATGAGCAGTTCTTC